This T cell receptor beta chain was recovered during a study of T cells in Graves' hyperthyroidism and ophthalmopathy. Study details: Pretreatment peripheral blood was obtained at initial diagnosis.

The CDR3 contains 14 residues. V lost 1 base to trimming and J lost 4 bases, with 10 bases between them. The germline CDR1 and CDR2 sequences are SGHKS and YYEKEE (reference sequence). RNA transcripts provided the source from which TCR beta CDR3 regions were amplified. The study used the HTBI primer set for a first-round RT-PCR of the TCR CDR3. TCRdb recomputed calls from the multiplex PCR reads with MiXCR, one row per CDR3 protein. The table lists 300,000 to 450,000 distinct CDR3 sequences, 15% to 20% of them singletons, with approximately 33% in the top ten. The hyperthyroidism patients had all been newly diagnosed, and their disease duration was under 2 months. Their ages ranged from 18 to 65 years. Reasons for excluding patients were uncontrolled infection, other autoimmune disease, pregnancy or lactation. General study findings and limits: Blood samples included most of the expanded thyroid clonotypes exceeding 0.001.

At least ten counts were recorded for this clonotype. Its specificity is unknown. The chain uses TRBV5-5 and TRBJ2-3; the D is unclear. The receptor comes from a woman in her thirties with Graves' hyperthyroidism that later progressed to Graves' ophthalmopathy. Specimen: blood. The CDR3 region is CASSLNIESDTQYF. The CDR3 region has the DNA TGTGCCAGCAGCTTGAACATCGAATCAGATACGCAGTATTTT.